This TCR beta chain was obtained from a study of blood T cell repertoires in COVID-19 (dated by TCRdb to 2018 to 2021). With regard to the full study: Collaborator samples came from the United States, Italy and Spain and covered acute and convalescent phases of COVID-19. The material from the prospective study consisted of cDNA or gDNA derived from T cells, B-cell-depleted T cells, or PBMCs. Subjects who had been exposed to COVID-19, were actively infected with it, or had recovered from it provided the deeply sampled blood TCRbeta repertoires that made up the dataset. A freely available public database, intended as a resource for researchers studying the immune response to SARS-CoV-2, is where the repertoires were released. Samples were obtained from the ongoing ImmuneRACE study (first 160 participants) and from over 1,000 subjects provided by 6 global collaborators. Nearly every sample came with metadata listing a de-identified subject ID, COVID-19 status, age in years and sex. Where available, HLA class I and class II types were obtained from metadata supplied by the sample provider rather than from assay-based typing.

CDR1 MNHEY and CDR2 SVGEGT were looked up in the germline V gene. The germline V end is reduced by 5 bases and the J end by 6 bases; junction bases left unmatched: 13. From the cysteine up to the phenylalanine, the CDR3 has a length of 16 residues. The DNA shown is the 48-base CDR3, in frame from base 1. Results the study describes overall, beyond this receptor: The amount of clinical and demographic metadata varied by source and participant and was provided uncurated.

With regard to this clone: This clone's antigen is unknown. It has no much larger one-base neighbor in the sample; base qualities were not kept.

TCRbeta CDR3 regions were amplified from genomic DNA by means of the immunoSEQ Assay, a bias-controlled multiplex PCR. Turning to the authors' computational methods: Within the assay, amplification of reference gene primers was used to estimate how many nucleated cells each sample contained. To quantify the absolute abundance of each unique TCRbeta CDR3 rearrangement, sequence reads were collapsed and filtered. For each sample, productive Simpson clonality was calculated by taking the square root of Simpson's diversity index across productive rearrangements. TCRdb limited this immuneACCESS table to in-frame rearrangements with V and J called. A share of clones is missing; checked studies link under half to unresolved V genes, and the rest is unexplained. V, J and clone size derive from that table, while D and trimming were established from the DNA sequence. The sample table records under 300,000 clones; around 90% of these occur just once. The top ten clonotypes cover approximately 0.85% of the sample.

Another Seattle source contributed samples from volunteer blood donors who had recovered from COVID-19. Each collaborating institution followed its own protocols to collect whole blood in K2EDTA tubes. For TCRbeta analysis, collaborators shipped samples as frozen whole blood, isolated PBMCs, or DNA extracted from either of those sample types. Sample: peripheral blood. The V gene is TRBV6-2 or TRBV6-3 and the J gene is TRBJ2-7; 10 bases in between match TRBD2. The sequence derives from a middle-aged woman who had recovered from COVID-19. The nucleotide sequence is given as TGTGCCAGCAGTACCTTGACTAGCGGGCCACCGGGCGAGCAGTACTTC. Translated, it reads CASSTLTSGPPGEQYF.